Listed below are T cell receptor beta chains from one sample, sequenced in a study of cytomegalovirus exposure and HLA in healthy donors. Method: immunoSEQ multiplex PCR; TCRdb's copy keeps in-frame clones and lacks some. The profile shows about 130,000 clones, about 84% of them singletons. Sequenced sample: PBMCs. The receptors originated from a man in his late teens or twenties in good health and CMV-seropositive. Each CDR3 is given with its conserved first and last residue. D genes are given only for firm matches. A row's size may be missing; if present it is once, few, many or a size class.

- | TRBJ1-2 | TRBV6-5 | TRBD1 | TGTGCCAGCAAAGTCTGGGACAGGGCCTTCGGCTACACCTTC | CASKVWDRAFGYTF
once | TRBJ2-1 | TRBV19 | TRBD2 | TGTGCCAGTGGCGCTAGCGGGAGGGCCATGTCGGTCTCCTACAATGAGCAGTTCTTC | CASGASGRAMSVSYNEQFF
- | TRBJ2-5 | TRBV5-4 | - | TGTGCCAGCAGCACCAACCCGGGACAAGGGGAGACCCAGTACTTC | CASSTNPGQGETQYF
- | TRBJ2-3 | TRBV12-5 | - | TGTGCTAGTGGTTTGGTGGGGGCCTACACAGATACGCAGTATTTT | CASGLVGAYTDTQYF
- | TRBJ2-7 | TRBV7-9 | - | TGTGCCAGCAGCTTATTGAGACCAGGGTTATACGAGCAGTACTTC | CASSLLRPGLYEQYF
- | TRBJ2-6 | TRBV19 | - | TGTGCCAGTAGTATAAAGGCCAGCGGGTCATCTGGGGCCAACGTCCTGACTTTC | CASSIKASGSSGANVLTF
- | TRBJ1-2 | TRBV7-2 | - | TGTGCCAGCAGCCCATTTCCCGGGATTCTGCGTGGCTACACCTTC | CASSPFPGILRGYTF
- | TRBJ2-7 | TRBV7-9 | - | TGTGCCAGCAGCCCAACCTCCAGCGAGCAGTACTTC | CASSPTSSEQYF
- | TRBJ1-3 | TRBV7-2 | - | TGTGCCAGCAGCTTAGCGACGGAGAGCTCTGGAAACACCATATATTTT | CASSLATESSGNTIYF
- | TRBJ2-4 | TRBV19 | - | TGTGCCAGTAGTATGAACAGGGATGCCAAAAACATTCAGTACTTC | CASSMNRDAKNIQYF
once | TRBJ2-5 | TRBV10-3 | - | TGTGCCATCAGAATGGGGGGATCAGTAGAGACCCAGTACTTC | CAIRMGGSVETQYF
- | TRBJ2-3 | TRBV4-2 | - | TGTGCCAGCAGCCAAGATCTAGGGGCTGCTTCTAGCACAGATACGCAGTATTTT | CASSQDLGAASSTDTQYF
- | TRBJ2-5 | TRBV5-1 | TRBD2 | TGCGCCAGCAGCTTTAGACTAGCGGGGAGGGACCAGTACTTC | CASSFRLAGRDQYF
- | TRBJ2-1 | TRBV30 | TRBD2 | TGTGCCTGGAGTGTATCTCGGACTAGCGGCTACAATGAGCAGTTCTTC | CAWSVSRTSGYNEQFF
few | TRBJ1-1 | TRBV5-6 | TRBD1 | TGTGCCAGCAGCTTAGCGGACAGGGGGCGAAACACTGAAGCTTTCTTT | CASSLADRGRNTEAFF
- | TRBJ2-1 | TRBV7-9 | TRBD2 | TGTTCCAGCAGTCGTCTGGCGGGAGGGAATGAGCAGTTCTTC | CSSSRLAGGNEQFF
- | TRBJ2-2 | TRBV19 | - | TGTGCCAGTAGGACCGGGACTCAGAACACCGGGGAGCTGTTTTTT | CASRTGTQNTGELFF
once | TRBJ2-7 | TRBV5-1 | - | TGCGCCAGCAGCCTCCGAGGCGGAGGGGTCACCTACGAGCAGTACTTC | CASSLRGGGVTYEQYF
- | TRBJ1-1 | TRBV27 | - | TGTGCCAGCAGCACGACAGGAGTATTTGAAGCTTTCTTT | CASSTTGVFEAFF
- | TRBJ1-2 | TRBV11-2 | TRBD1 | TGTGCCAGCAGCTTAGACATCGCGACAGGGGGCGACTATGGCTACACCTTC | CASSLDIATGGDYGYTF
- | TRBJ2-1 | TRBV11-3 | TRBD2 | TGTGCCAGCAGCCCACGGACTAGCGTCTCCTACAATGAGCAGTTCTTC | CASSPRTSVSYNEQFF
- | TRBJ2-1 | TRBV5-1 | TRBD1 | TGCGCCAGCAGCTTAAAGACAGGGGAATCGGGTGAGCAGTTCTTC | CASSLKTGESGEQFF
- | TRBJ1-1 | TRBV5-1 | - | TGCGCCAGCACACCAGACGACTTGAACACTGAAGCTTTCTTT | CASTPDDLNTEAFF
- | TRBJ1-1 | TRBV5-1 | TRBD1 | TGCGCCAGCAGCCCGGACAGGGTCAGAACTGAAGCTTTCTTT | CASSPDRVRTEAFF
- | TRBJ2-5 | TRBV2 | - | TGTGCCAGCGTTCCCGTGGAGGGAGAGACCCAGTACTTC | CASVPVEGETQYF
- | TRBJ1-5 | TRBV19 | - | TGTGCCAGTGACGACAGTAGCAATCAGCCCCAGCATTTT | CASDDSSNQPQHF
- | TRBJ1-2 | TRBV5-5 | TRBD1 | TGTGCCAGCAGAACAGGGGTGTCGAACTATGGCTACACCTTC | CASRTGVSNYGYTF
few | TRBJ1-1 | TRBV7-2 | - | TGTGCCAGCAGCCCCAACGGTTACGGTGAAGCTTTCTTT | CASSPNGYGEAFF
- | TRBJ1-1 | TRBV2 | - | TGTGCCAGCAGGACAAGGGCGGGGCAGGAATTGAACACTGAAGCTTTCTTT | CASRTRAGQELNTEAFF
- | TRBJ1-1 | TRBV6-6 | TRBD1 | TGTGCCAGCAGCAGTAAGGGGGCTGACACTGAAGCTTTCTTT | CASSSKGADTEAFF
- | TRBJ1-2 | TRBV7-2 | TRBD1 | TGTGCCAGCAGCTTTGACAGGGCTTATGGCTACACCTTC | CASSFDRAYGYTF
few | TRBJ1-4 | TRBV7-9 | TRBD1 | TGTGCCAGCAGCTTCCAGGGGGCGGAGGAAAAACTGTTTTTT | CASSFQGAEEKLFF
- | TRBJ2-2 | TRBV7-6 | TRBD2 | TGTGCCAGCAGCTTAACTAGCGGGAGCACCGGGGAGCTGTTTTTT | CASSLTSGSTGELFF
- | TRBJ1-6 | TRBV6-1 | - | TGTGCCAGCGCACAGGGTACCTATAATTCACCCCTCCACTTT | CASAQGTYNSPLHF
- | TRBJ2-3 | TRBV10-1 | TRBD1 | TGCGCCAGCAGCTCCGGGACAGGGGACGCAGATACGCAGTATTTT | CASSSGTGDADTQYF
- | TRBJ1-1 | TRBV4-1 | - | TGCGCCAGCAGCCAAGTCAGGGGCACTGAAGCTTTCTTT | CASSQVRGTEAFF
few | TRBJ1-5 | TRBV19 | - | TGTGCCAGTAGTATACTGTGGTCCCGAGGAAGCAATCAGCCCCAGCATTTT | CASSILWSRGSNQPQHF
- | TRBJ2-2 | TRBV4-2 | - | TGTGCCAGCAGCCAATCTTTTAGGGAGCTGTTTTTT | CASSQSFRELFF
- | TRBJ2-5 | TRBV19 | TRBD2 | TGTGCCAGTGGGGCTAGCGGAGAGACCCAGTACTTC | CASGASGETQYF
- | TRBJ2-6 | TRBV5-4 | - | TGTGCCAGCAGCTTGGGACTACTCAGCTCTGGGGCCAACGTCCTGACTTTC | CASSLGLLSSGANVLTF
- | TRBJ2-1 | TRBV5-1 | TRBD2 | TGCGCCAGCAGCTTGGCGCCAGCGGGAACTTCTTACAATGAGCAGTTCTTC | CASSLAPAGTSYNEQFF
- | TRBJ1-6 | TRBV7-2 | - | TGTGCCAGCAGCTCCCAGGTAGGGGATTCACCCCTCCACTTT | CASSSQVGDSPLHF
- | TRBJ1-6 | TRBV10-3 | - | TGTGCCATCAGCCCAGGACAGAGTGAATCACCCCTCCACTTT | CAISPGQSESPLHF
- | TRBJ2-3 | TRBV18 | TRBD1 | TGTGCCAGCTCATCAGGACAGGGTTCAGATACGCAGTATTTT | CASSSGQGSDTQYF
- | TRBJ1-2 | TRBV6-6 | - | TGTGCCAGCAGTCTGCACAGAACCCAAAACTATGGCTACACCTTC | CASSLHRTQNYGYTF
- | TRBJ2-4 | TRBV5-5 | - | TGTGCCAGCAGCTTGGGGGCCGAAAACATTCAGTACTTC | CASSLGAENIQYF
- | TRBJ2-5 | TRBV11-2 | - | TGTGCCAGCAGCCCCGGGAGAGAAGAGACCCAGTACTTC | CASSPGREETQYF
- | TRBJ1-2 | TRBV5-4 | - | TGTGCCAGCAGTAATACGGACACTTACTATGGCTACACCTTC | CASSNTDTYYGYTF
- | TRBJ2-2 | TRBV19 | - | TGTGCCAGTAGTATTTTCAGTAGGGGTGCCGGGGAGCTGTTTTTT | CASSIFSRGAGELFF
- | TRBJ2-1 | TRBV7-8 | - | TGTGCCAGCAGCTTAGGAGATGAGCAGTTCTTC | CASSLGDEQFF
- | TRBJ1-6 | TRBV25-1 | - | TGTGCCAGCAGTGAGGGGGCACTTTCACCCCTCCACTTT | CASSEGALSPLHF
- | TRBJ1-1 | TRBV19 | - | TGTGCCAGTAGAGAGGGGGTGGTGACTGAAGCTTTCTTT | CASREGVVTEAFF
- | TRBJ2-1 | TRBV7-2 | - | TGTGCCAGCAGCTCAACTAGGGGGTACATGCAGTTCTTC | CASSSTRGYMQFF
- | TRBJ2-2 | TRBV15 | TRBD2 | TGTGCCACCAGCAGAAATCCTAGCGGGAGGGTCGGGGAGCTGTTTTTT | CATSRNPSGRVGELFF
- | TRBJ2-5 | TRBV7-6 | - | TGTGCCAGCAGCGCTTCCGGGACATCCCACAGGACCCAGTACTTC | CASSASGTSHRTQYF
- | TRBJ1-1 | TRBV11-2 | - | TGTGCCAGCACCTTGAACAGGTTGAGCACTGAAGCTTTCTTT | CASTLNRLSTEAFF
- | TRBJ2-2 | TRBV5-6 | - | TGTGCCAGCAGCTTCGGGGCTCAGGGGCCGAACACCGGGGAGCTGTTTTTT | CASSFGAQGPNTGELFF
- | TRBJ2-1 | TRBV7-8 | TRBD1 | TGTGCCAGCAGCTTTTTTGGGGCCGTTCGAAGACAGGGATCGGGCTCCTACAATGAGCAGTTCTTC | CASSFFGAVRRQGSGSYNEQFF